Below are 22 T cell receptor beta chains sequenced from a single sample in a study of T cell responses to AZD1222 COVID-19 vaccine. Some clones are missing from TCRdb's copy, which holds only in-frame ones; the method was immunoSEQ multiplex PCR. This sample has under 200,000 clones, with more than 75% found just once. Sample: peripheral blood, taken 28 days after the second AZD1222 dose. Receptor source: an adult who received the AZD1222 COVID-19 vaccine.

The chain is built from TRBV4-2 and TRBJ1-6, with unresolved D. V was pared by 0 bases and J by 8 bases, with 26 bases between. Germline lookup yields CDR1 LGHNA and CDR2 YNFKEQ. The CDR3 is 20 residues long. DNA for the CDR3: TGTGCCAGCAGCCAAGAGTCCGCGGGCCCCGGGCCTGCCGGGGATTCACCCCTCCACTTT. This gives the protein CASSQESAGPGPAGDSPLHF.

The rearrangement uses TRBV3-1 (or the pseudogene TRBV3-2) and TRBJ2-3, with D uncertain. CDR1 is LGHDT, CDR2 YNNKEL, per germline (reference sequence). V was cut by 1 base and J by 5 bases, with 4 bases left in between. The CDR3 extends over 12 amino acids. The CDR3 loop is CASSQVRDTQYF. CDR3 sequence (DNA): TGTGCCAGCAGCCAAGTCCGAGATACGCAGTATTTT.

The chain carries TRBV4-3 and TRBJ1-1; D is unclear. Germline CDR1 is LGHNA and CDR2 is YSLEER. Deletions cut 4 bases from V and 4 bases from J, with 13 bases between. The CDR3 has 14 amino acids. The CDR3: CASSPDLVSTEAFF. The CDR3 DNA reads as TGCGCCAGCAGCCCTGATCTCGTGTCCACTGAAGCTTTCTTT.

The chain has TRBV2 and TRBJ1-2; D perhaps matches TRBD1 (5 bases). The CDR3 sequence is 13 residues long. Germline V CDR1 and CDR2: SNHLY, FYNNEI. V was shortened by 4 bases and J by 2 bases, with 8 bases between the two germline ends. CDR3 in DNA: TGTGCCAGCAGTGTGTCAGGGAACTATGGCTACACCTTC. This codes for CASSVSGNYGYTF.

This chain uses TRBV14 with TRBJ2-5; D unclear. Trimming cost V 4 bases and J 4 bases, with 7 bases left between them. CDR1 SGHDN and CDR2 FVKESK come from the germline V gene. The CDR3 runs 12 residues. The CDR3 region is CASSLLPETQYF. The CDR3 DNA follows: TGTGCCAGCAGCCTTTTACCAGAGACCCAGTACTTC. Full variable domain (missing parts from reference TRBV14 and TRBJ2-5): EAGVTQFPSHSVIEKGQTVTLRCDPISGHDNLYWYRRVMGKEIKFLLHFVKESKQDESGMPNNRFLAERTGGTYSTLKVQPAELEDSGVYFCASSLLPETQYFGPGTRLLVL.

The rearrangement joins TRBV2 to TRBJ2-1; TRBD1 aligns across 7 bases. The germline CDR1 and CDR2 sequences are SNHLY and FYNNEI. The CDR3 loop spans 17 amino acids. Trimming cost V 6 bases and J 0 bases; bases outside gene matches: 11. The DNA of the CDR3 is TGTGCCAGCAGCGTCCGACCCGACAGGGTCTCCTACAATGAGCAGTTCTTC. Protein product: CASSVRPDRVSYNEQFF. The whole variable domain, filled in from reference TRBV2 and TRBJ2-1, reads EPEVTQTPSHQVTQMGQEVILRCVPISNHLYFYWYRQILGQKVEFLVSFYNNEISEKSEIFDDQFSVERPDGSNFTLKIRSTKLEDSAMYFCASSVRPDRVSYNEQFFGPGTRLTVL.

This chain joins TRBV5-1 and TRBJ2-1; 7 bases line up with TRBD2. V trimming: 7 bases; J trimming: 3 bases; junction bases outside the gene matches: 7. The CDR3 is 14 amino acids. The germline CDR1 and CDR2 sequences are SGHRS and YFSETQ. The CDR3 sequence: CASPRGGGYNEQFF. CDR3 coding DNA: TGCGCCAGCCCCCGTGGGGGGGGCTACAATGAGCAGTTCTTC.

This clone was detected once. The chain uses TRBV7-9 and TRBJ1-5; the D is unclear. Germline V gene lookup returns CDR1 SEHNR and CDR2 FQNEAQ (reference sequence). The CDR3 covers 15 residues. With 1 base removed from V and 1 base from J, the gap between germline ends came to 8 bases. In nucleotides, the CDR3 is TGTGCCAGCAGCTTAGGGGGAGGAAGCAATCAGCCCCAGCATTTT. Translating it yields CASSLGGGSNQPQHF.

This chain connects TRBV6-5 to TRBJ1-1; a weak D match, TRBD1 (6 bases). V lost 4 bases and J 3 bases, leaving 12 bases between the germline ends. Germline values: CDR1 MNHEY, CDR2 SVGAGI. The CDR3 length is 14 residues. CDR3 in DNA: TGTGCCAGCAGTTTGGGCGGGGGCTACACTGAAGCTTTCTTT. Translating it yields CASSLGGGYTEAFF.

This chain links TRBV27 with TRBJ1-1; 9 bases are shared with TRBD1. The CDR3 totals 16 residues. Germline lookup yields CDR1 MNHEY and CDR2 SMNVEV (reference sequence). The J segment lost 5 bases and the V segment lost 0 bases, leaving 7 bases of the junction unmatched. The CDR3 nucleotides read TGTGCCAGCAGTTTATCATGGGGGACAGGGAGGACTGAAGCTTTCTTT. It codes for CASSLSWGTGRTEAFF.

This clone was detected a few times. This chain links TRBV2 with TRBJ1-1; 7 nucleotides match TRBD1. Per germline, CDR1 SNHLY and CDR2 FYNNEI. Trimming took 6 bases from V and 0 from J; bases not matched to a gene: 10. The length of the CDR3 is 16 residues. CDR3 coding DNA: TGTGCCAGCAGAGAACAGGGGCGGTATCTGAACACTGAAGCTTTCTTT. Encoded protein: CASREQGRYLNTEAFF.

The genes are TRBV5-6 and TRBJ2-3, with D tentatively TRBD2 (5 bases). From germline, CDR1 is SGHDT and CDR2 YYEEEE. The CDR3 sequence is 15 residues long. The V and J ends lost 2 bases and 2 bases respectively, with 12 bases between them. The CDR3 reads CASSFPGSLTDTQYF. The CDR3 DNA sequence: TGTGCCAGCAGCTTCCCGGGATCACTCACAGATACGCAGTATTTT.

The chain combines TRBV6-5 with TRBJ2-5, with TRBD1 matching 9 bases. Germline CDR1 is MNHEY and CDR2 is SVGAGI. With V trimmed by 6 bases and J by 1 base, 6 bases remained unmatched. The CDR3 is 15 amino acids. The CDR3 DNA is TGTGCCAGCAGACGGCCGGGACAGGGCCAAGAGACCCAGTACTTC. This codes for CASRRPGQGQETQYF.

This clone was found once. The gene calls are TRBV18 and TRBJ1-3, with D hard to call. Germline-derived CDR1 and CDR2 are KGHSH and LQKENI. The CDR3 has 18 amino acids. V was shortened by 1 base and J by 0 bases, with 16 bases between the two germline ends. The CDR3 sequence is CASSPLNDNGLSGNTIYF. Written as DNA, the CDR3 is TGTGCCAGCTCACCACTGAACGACAACGGACTCTCTGGAAACACCATATATTTT. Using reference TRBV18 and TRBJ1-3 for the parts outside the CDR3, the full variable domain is NAGVMQNPRHLVRRRGQEARLRCSPMKGHSHVYWYRQLPEEGLKFMVYLQKENIIDESGMPKERFSAEFPKEGPSILRIQQVVRGDSAAYFCASSPLNDNGLSGNTIYFGEGSWLTVV.

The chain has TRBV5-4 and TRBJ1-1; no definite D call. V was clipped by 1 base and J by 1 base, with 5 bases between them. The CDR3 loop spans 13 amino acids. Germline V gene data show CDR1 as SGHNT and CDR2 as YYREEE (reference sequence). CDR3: CASSLKQNTEAFF. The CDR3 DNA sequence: TGTGCCAGCAGCTTGAAACAGAACACTGAAGCTTTCTTT.

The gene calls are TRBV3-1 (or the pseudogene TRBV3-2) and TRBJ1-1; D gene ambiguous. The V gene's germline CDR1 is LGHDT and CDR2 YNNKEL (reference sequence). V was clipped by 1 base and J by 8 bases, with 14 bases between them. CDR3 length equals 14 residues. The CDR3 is CASSQVWGGVEAFF. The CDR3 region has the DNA TGTGCCAGCAGCCAAGTTTGGGGAGGCGTCGAAGCTTTCTTT.

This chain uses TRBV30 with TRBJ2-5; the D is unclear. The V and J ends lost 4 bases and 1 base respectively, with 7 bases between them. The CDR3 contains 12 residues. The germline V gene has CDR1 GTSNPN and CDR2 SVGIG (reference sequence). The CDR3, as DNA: TGTGCCTGGAACGGTGGCCAAGAGACCCAGTACTTC. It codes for CAWNGGQETQYF.

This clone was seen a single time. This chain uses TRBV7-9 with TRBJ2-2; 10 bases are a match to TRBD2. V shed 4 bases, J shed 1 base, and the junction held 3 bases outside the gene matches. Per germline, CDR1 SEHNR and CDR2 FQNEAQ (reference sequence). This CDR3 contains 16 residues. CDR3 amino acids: CASSSPSGGNTGELFF. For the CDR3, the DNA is TGTGCCAGCAGCTCCCCTAGCGGGGGGAACACCGGGGAGCTGTTTTTT.

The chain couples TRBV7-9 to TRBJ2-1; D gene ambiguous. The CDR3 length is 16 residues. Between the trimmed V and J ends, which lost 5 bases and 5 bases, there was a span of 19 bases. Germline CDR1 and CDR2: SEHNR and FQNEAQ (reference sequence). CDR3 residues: CASSPITRINDNEQFF. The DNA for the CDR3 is TGTGCCAGCAGCCCAATCACGAGGATTAACGACAATGAGCAGTTCTTC. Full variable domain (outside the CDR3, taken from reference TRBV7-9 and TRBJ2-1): DTGVSQNPRHKITKRGQNVTFRCDPISEHNRLYWYRQTLGQGPEFLTYFQNEAQLEKSRLLSDRFSAERPKGSFSTLEIQRTEQGDSAMYLCASSPITRINDNEQFFGPGTRLTVL.

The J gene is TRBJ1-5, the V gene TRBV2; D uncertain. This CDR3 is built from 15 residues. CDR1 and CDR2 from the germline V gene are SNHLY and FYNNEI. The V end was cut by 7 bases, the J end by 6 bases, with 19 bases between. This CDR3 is CASKNEGSSSQPQHF. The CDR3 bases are TGTGCCAGCAAAAATGAGGGTTCATCGTCTCAGCCCCAGCATTTT.

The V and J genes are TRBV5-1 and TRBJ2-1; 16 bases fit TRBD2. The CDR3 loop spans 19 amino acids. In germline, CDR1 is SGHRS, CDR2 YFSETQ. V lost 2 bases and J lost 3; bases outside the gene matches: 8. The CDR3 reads CASSFLGTSGGAIYNEQFF. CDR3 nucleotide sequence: TGCGCCAGCAGCTTTCTCGGGACTAGCGGGGGGGCAATCTACAATGAGCAGTTCTTC.

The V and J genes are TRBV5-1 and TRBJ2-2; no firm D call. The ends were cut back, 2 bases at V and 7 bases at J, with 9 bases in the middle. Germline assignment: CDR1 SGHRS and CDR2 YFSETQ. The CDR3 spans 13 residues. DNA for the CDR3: TGCGCCAGCAGCTTCATGACGGACGGGGAGCTGTTTTTT. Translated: CASSFMTDGELFF. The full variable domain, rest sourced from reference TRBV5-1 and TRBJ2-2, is KAGVTQTPRYLIKTRGQQVTLSCSPISGHRSVSWYQQTPGQGLQFLFEYFSETQRNKGNFPGRFSGRQFSNSRSEMNVSTLELGDSALYLCASSFMTDGELFFGEGSRLTVL.